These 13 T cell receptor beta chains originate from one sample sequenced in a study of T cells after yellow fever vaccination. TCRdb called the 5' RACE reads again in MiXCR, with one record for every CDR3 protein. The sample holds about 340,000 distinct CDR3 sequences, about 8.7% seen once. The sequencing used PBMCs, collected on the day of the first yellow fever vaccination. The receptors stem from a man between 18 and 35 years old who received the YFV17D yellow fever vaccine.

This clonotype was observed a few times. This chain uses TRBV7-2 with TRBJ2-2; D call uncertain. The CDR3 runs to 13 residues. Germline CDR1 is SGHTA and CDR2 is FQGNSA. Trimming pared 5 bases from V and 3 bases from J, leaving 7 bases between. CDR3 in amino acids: CASSARHTGELFF. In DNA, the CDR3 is TGTGCCAGCAGCGCCAGGCACACCGGGGAGCTGTTTTTT.

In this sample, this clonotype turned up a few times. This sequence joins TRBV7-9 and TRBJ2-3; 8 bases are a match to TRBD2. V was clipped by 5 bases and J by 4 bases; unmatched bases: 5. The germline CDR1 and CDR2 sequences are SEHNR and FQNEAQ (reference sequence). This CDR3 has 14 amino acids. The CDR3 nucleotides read TGTGCCAGCAGCACGGGACTAGGGGCAGATACGCAGTATTTT. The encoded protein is CASSTGLGADTQYF.

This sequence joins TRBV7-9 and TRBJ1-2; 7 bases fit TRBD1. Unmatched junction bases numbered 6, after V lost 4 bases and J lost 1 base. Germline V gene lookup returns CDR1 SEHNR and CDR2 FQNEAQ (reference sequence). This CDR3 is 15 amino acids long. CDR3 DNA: TGTGCCAGCAGCTGGGGGGACAGCGGTAACTATGGCTACACCTTC. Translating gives CASSWGDSGNYGYTF.

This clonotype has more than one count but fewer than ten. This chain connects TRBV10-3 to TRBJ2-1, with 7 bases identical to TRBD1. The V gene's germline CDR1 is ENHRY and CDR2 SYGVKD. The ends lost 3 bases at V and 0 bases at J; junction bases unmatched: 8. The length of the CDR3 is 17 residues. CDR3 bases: TGTGCCATCAGTGATTACAGGGGAAGGAGCTCCTACAATGAGCAGTTCTTC. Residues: CAISDYRGRSSYNEQFF.

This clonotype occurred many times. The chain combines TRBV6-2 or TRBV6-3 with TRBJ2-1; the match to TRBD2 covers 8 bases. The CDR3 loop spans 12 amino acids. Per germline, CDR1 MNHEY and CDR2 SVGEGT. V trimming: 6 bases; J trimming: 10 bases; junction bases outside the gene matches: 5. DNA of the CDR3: TGTGCCAGCAGCACAACTAGCGGAGAGCAGTTCTTC. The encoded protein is CASSTTSGEQFF.

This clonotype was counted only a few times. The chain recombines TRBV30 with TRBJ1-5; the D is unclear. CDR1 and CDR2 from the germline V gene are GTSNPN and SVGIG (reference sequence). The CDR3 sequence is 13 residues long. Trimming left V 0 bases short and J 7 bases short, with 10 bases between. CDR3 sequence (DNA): TGTGCCTGGAGTGTGAACGGTTTACAGCCCCAGCATTTT. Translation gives CAWSVNGLQPQHF.

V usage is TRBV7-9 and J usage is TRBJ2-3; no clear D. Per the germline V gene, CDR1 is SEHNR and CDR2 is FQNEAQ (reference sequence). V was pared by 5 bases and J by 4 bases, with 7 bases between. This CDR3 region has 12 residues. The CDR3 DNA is TGTGCCAGCAGCCCCCAATCAGATACGCAGTATTTT. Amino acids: CASSPQSDTQYF.

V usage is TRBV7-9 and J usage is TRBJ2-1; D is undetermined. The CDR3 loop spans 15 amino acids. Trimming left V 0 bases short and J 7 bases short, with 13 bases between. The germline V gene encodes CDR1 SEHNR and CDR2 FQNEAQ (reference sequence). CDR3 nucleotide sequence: TGTGCCAGCAGCTTAGCGCCGGCAGGATCAAATGAGCAGTTCTTC. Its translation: CASSLAPAGSNEQFF.

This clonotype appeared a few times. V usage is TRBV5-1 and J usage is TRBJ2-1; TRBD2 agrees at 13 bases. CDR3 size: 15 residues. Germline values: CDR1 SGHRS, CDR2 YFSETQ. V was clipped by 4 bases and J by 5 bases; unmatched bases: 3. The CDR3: CASSTSGGGHNEQFF. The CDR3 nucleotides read TGCGCCAGCAGCACTAGCGGGGGGGGCCACAATGAGCAGTTCTTC.

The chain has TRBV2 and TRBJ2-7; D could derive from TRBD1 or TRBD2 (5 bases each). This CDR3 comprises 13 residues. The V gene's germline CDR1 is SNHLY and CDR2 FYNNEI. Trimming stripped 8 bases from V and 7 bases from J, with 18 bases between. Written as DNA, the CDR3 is TGTGCCAGCCTGCCGGGGCCTTGGCTGGAGCAGTACTTC. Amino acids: CASLPGPWLEQYF.

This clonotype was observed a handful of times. The CDR3 is CASSYSRVNSYNSPLHF. CDR3 nucleotide sequence: TGTGCCAGCAGTTACTCGCGAGTGAACTCCTATAATTCACCCCTCCACTTT. The genes are TRBV6-2 or TRBV6-3 and TRBJ1-6, with no clear D. This CDR3 is built from 17 residues. Germline CDR1 reads MNHEY; CDR2 reads SVGEGT. The ends were cut back, 0 bases at V and 0 bases at J, with 9 bases in the middle.

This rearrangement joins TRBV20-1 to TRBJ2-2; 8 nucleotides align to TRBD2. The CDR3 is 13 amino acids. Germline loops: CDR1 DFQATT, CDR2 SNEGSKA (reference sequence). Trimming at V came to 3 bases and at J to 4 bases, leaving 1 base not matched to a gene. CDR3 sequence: CSASGGATGELFF. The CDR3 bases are TGCAGTGCTAGCGGGGGGGCCACCGGGGAGCTGTTTTTT.

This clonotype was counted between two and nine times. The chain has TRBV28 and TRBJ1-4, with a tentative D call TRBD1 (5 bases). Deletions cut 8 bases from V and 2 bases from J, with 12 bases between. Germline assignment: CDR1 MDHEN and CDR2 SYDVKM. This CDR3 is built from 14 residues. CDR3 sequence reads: CASGSGSTNEKLFF. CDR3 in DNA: TGTGCCAGCGGGTCAGGGAGTACTAATGAAAAACTGTTTTTT. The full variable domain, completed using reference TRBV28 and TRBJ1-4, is DVKVTQSSRYLVKRTGEKVFLECVQDMDHENMFWYRQDPGLGLRLIYFSYDVKMKEKGDIPEGYSVSREKKERFSLILESASTNQTSMYLCASGSGSTNEKLFFGSGTQLSVL.